This T cell receptor (beta chain) emerged from a study of T cell responses to AZD1222 COVID-19 vaccine. Clones were sequenced by immunoSEQ multiplex PCR, and TCRdb holds only the in-frame ones, with some missing. The data contain some 47,000 clones, about 83% of them singletons. Germline V gene data show CDR1 as SEHNR and CDR2 as FQNEAQ (reference sequence). V was pared by 0 bases and J by 1 base, with 3 bases of the junction left unmatched. The CDR3 loop spans 16 amino acids. The specimen comprised peripheral blood, sampled on day 0 of AZD1222 vaccination. The chain is built from TRBV7-9 and TRBJ1-5; 7 nucleotides agree with TRBD1. The clonotype was recovered from an adult in good health. The CDR3 nucleotides are TGTGCCAGCAGCTTAGCAACAGGGGCGAGCAATCAGCCCCAGCATTTT. Protein product: CASSLATGASNQPQHF. Together with reference TRBV7-9 and TRBJ1-5, the CDR3 gives the full variable domain: DTGVSQNPRHKITKRGQNVTFRCDPISEHNRLYWYRQTLGQGPEFLTYFQNEAQLEKSRLLSDRFSAERPKGSFSTLEIQRTEQGDSAMYLCASSLATGASNQPQHFGDGTRLSIL.